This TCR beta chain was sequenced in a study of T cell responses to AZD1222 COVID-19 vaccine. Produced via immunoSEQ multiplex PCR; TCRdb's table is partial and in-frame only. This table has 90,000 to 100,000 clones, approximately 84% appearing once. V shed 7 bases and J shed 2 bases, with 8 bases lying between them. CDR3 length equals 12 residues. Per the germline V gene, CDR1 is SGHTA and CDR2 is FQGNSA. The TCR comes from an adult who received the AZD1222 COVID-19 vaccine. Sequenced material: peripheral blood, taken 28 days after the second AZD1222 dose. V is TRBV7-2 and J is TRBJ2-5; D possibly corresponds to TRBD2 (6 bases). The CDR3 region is CASKAGQETQYF. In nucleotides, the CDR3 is TGTGCCAGCAAGGCGGGACAAGAGACCCAGTACTTC.